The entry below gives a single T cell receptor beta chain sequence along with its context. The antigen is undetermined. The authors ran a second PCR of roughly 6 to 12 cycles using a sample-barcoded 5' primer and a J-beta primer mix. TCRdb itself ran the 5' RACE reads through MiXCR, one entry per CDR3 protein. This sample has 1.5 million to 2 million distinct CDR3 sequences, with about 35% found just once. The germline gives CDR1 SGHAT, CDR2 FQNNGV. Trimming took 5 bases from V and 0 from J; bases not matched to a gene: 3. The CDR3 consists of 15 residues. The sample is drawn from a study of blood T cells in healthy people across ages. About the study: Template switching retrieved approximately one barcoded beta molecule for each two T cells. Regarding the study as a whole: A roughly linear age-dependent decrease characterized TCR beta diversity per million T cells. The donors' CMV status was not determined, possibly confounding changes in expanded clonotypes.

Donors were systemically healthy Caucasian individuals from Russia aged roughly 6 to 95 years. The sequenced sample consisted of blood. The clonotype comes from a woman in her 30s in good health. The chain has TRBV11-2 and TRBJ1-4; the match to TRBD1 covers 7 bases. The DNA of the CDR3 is TGTGCCAGCAGCATCGGGACAGCAACTAATGAAAAACTGTTTTTT. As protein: CASSIGTATNEKLFF.